The 14 T cell receptor beta chains listed next were all sequenced from one sample in a study of T-cell memory formation after mild COVID-19 (dated by TCRdb to 2020 to 2023). Library construction relied on 5' RACE. Instrument used: Illumina NovaSeq 6000. TCRdb reworked the public reads: Q25 trimming with fastp, MiXCR clone assembly, productive beta chains retained. Rows with a matching CDR3 protein are joined into one entry that keeps the most common DNA and genes. The sample contains around 500,000 distinct CDR3 sequences, roughly 20% of them found a single time. The ten top clones hold around an eighth of the sample. What was sequenced was PBMCs or a T cell subset sorted from them (not recorded which). These receptors originate from an adult woman who had mild COVID-19 (a few samples of this study predate the infection). The sample titles of this study are shuffled in the database, so cell type and time point are left out; the donor was told from shared clones.

V gene TRBV27 combines with J gene TRBJ2-3; the D is unclear. In germline, CDR1 is MNHEY, CDR2 SMNVEV (reference sequence). V dropped 6 bases and J dropped 0 bases, with 7 bases sitting between them. The CDR3 totals 13 residues. CDR3 amino acids: CASRASSTDTQYF. The DNA of the CDR3 is TGTGCCAGCAGGGCCTCTAGCACAGATACGCAGTATTTT.

This clonotype was found a few times. This chain links TRBV7-3 with TRBJ2-5, with no clear D. Germline V gene lookup returns CDR1 SGHTA and CDR2 FQGTGA. The CDR3 extends over 12 amino acids. V lost 8 bases, J lost 5 bases, and 12 bases lay in between. The CDR3 region has the DNA TGTGCCAGCGGCGAGGTGGGGGAGACCCAGTACTTC. Amino acid sequence: CASGEVGETQYF.

This clonotype was detected a few times. The chain joins TRBV6-6 to TRBJ2-2; 8 nucleotides line up with TRBD2. CDR1 and CDR2 from the germline V gene are MNHNY and SVGAGI (reference sequence). The CDR3 loop spans 15 amino acids. The V segment lost 6 bases and the J segment 7 bases; nucleotides outside the gene matches: 10. DNA of the CDR3: TGTGCCAGCAGACCCCTCGGGGGGGCGCGCGGGGAGCTGTTTTTT. The encoded protein is CASRPLGGARGELFF.

This clonotype came up a few times. The J gene is TRBJ2-7, the V gene TRBV6-2 or TRBV6-3; TRBD2 matches 7 bases. V was pared by 7 bases and J by 0 bases, with 9 bases of the junction left unmatched. Germline values: CDR1 MNHEY, CDR2 SVGEGT. The CDR3 runs to 15 residues. DNA of the CDR3: TGTGCCAGCAACGACCGGGGAGGGCGCTCCTACGAGCAGTACTTC. Encoded protein: CASNDRGGRSYEQYF.

The chain combines TRBV3-1 with TRBJ1-1; D is unclear. The CDR3 covers 14 residues. Per germline, CDR1 LGHDT and CDR2 YNNKEL (reference sequence). V lost 4 bases and J 5 bases, leaving 14 bases between the germline ends. The DNA for the CDR3 is TGTGCCAGCAGCCCCAGGTTCTCGGGGACTGAAGCTTTCTTT. It is translated as CASSPRFSGTEAFF.

This clonotype was found a few times. The gene calls are TRBV20-1 and TRBJ1-1; D is perhaps TRBD1 (5 bases). CDR3 size: 13 residues. V gave up 5 bases and J gave up 8 bases, with 18 bases separating them. Germline V gene data show CDR1 as DFQATT and CDR2 as SNEGSKA (reference sequence). CDR3 sequence (DNA): TGCAGTGCTTCAAGAATGCGGGGCGCCGAAGCTTTCTTT. It codes for CSASRMRGAEAFF.

The chain combines TRBV12-3 or TRBV12-4 with TRBJ2-1; D may be TRBD1 or TRBD2 (6 bases each). The CDR3 is 12 residues long. Trimming left V 8 bases short and J 9 bases short, with 14 bases between. In DNA, the CDR3 is TGTGCCAGCGACGCTGGGGGGCCTGAGCAGTTCTTC. Protein sequence: CASDAGGPEQFF.

The CDR3 DNA follows: TGCAGCGTATTAACAGATACGCAGTATTTT. Translation gives CSVLTDTQYF. V and J are TRBV29-1 and TRBJ2-3; no clear D. V gave up 6 bases and J gave up 3 bases, with 4 bases separating them. CDR3 size: 10 residues. Germline values: CDR1 SQVTM, CDR2 ANQGSEA.

This clonotype was picked up many times. The rearrangement links TRBV7-2 to TRBJ2-5, with TRBD1 matching over 7 bases. After removal of 5 bases from V and 4 bases from J, the junction contained 7 bases not matched to a gene. Germline CDR1 and CDR2: SGHTA and FQGNSA. This CDR3 is 14 amino acids long. In nucleotides, the CDR3 is TGTGCCAGCAGCGCGACAGGGAGAGGAGAGACCCAGTACTTC. Translation: CASSATGRGETQYF.

This clonotype has just a few counts. The chain couples TRBV12-3 or TRBV12-4 to TRBJ2-2; TRBD1 matches 8 bases. J was trimmed by 0 bases and V by 0 bases; bases with no gene match: 0. The CDR3 sequence is 16 residues long. The CDR3 region is CASSLAGQANTGELFF. CDR3 nucleotides: TGTGCCAGCAGTTTAGCGGGACAGGCGAACACCGGGGAGCTGTTTTTT.

The V and J genes are TRBV6-5 and TRBJ1-6; 7 bases agree with TRBD1. Trimming took 0 bases from V and 8 from J; bases not matched to a gene: 4. CDR3 length equals 15 residues. Germline loops: CDR1 MNHEY, CDR2 SVGAGI. CDR3 nucleotide sequence: TGTGCCAGCAGTTACTCAGGGGGCACGGATTCACCCCTCCACTTT. Amino acids: CASSYSGGTDSPLHF.

This rearrangement joins TRBV12-3 or TRBV12-4 to TRBJ2-7; D may be TRBD1 or TRBD2 (6 bases each). V was shortened by 2 bases and J by 0 bases, with 11 bases between the two germline ends. The length of the CDR3 is 15 residues. This CDR3 is CASSLRGLLSYEQYF. The CDR3 region has the DNA TGTGCCAGCAGTTTACGGGGGCTACTCTCCTACGAGCAGTACTTC.

The chain recombines TRBV7-2 with TRBJ2-1; 14 nucleotides agree with TRBD2. The germline CDR1 and CDR2 sequences are SGHTA and FQGNSA. This CDR3 has 16 residues. V gave up 6 bases and J gave up 7 bases; unmatched junction bases: 8. The CDR3 loop is CASSSSGTSGRNEQFF. CDR3 in DNA: TGTGCCAGCAGTTCTTCCGGGACTAGCGGGAGAAATGAGCAGTTCTTC.

The gene calls are TRBV4-1 and TRBJ1-5; 9 bases are shared with TRBD1. Germline assignment: CDR1 MGHRA and CDR2 YSYEKL. V trimming: 4 bases; J trimming: 5 bases; junction bases outside the gene matches: 3. CDR3 length equals 14 residues. The CDR3 nucleotides are TGCGCCAGCAGCCCCCGGGACAGGGATCAGCCCCAGCATTTT. Translated, it gives CASSPRDRDQPQHF.